A selection of T cell receptor beta chains follows, all from one sample in a study of T-cell reconstitution after alpha-beta-depleted transplantation in children. TCRdb used MiXCR to reprocess the PCR reads, holding one entry per CDR3 protein. Counted here are about 470,000 distinct CDR3 sequences, about 45% occurring once; the ten biggest clones make up approximately 30%. The material was PBMCs, obtained before TCRalphabeta/CD19-depleted stem cell transplant. These receptors originate from a girl aged 2 to 10 with aplastic anemia, due to receive a stem cell transplant. Both conserved end residues are part of each CDR3. A D gene is named only where the DNA matches it firmly. A row's size may be missing; if present it is once, few, many or a size class.

len: 13
d_gene: TRBD1
abundance: few
v_gene: TRBV20-1
j_gene: TRBJ1-5
CDR3nt: TGCAGTGCTATCGGGACAGCTAATCAGCCCCAGCATTTT
CDR3aa: CSAIGTANQPQHF

len: 13
d_gene: -
abundance: many
v_gene: TRBV29-1
j_gene: TRBJ2-1
CDR3nt: TGCAGCGTTGACCGGGACCGACGCAATGAGCAGTTCTTC
CDR3aa: CSVDRDRRNEQFF

len: 14
d_gene: -
abundance: -
v_gene: TRBV7-9
j_gene: TRBJ1-5
CDR3nt: TGTGCCAGCAGCACCCATTCTAGCAATCAGCCCCAGCATTTT
CDR3aa: CASSTHSSNQPQHF

len: 14
d_gene: -
abundance: many
v_gene: TRBV20-1
j_gene: TRBJ2-7
CDR3nt: TGCAGTGCTAGAGACCCAAGCAAGAGGGACGAGCAGTACTTC
CDR3aa: CSARDPSKRDEQYF

len: 16
d_gene: -
abundance: -
v_gene: TRBV27
j_gene: TRBJ2-3
CDR3nt: TGTGCCAGCAGTAAGTTTCAAGGCGAGGGCACAGATACGCAGTATTTT
CDR3aa: CASSKFQGEGTDTQYF

len: 16
d_gene: TRBD1
abundance: many
v_gene: TRBV20-1
j_gene: TRBJ1-5
CDR3nt: TGCAGTGCTAGAGGGACAGGGGGTTTTAGCAATCAGCCCCAGCATTTT
CDR3aa: CSARGTGGFSNQPQHF

len: 16
d_gene: -
abundance: -
v_gene: TRBV12-3/TRBV12-4
j_gene: TRBJ2-2
CDR3nt: TGTGCCAGCAGTTTAAATCCCAGGGCGGACACCGGGGAGCTGTTTTTT
CDR3aa: CASSLNPRADTGELFF

len: 15
d_gene: -
abundance: many
v_gene: TRBV3-1
j_gene: TRBJ2-7
CDR3nt: TGTGCCAGCAGCTATAAAAGCGGGTATTCCTACGAGCAGTACTTC
CDR3aa: CASSYKSGYSYEQYF

len: 15
d_gene: -
abundance: -
v_gene: TRBV4-1
j_gene: TRBJ2-7
CDR3nt: TGCGCCAGCACTGAAGACAGGACACCCTCCTACGAGCAGTACTTC
CDR3aa: CASTEDRTPSYEQYF

len: 12
d_gene: -
abundance: few
v_gene: TRBV20-1
j_gene: TRBJ2-7
CDR3nt: TGCAGTGCTGGGCGACCGAACTACGAGCAGTACTTC
CDR3aa: CSAGRPNYEQYF

len: 14
d_gene: -
abundance: few
v_gene: TRBV3-1
j_gene: TRBJ2-1
CDR3nt: TGTGCCAGCAGCCAAGATGATAGCGTCCATGAGCAGTTCTTC
CDR3aa: CASSQDDSVHEQFF

len: 15
d_gene: -
abundance: few
v_gene: TRBV3-1
j_gene: TRBJ2-2
CDR3nt: TGTGCCAGCAGCCTCCGGACCAGGGACCACGGGGAGCTGTTTTTT
CDR3aa: CASSLRTRDHGELFF

len: 11
d_gene: -
abundance: -
v_gene: TRBV20-1
j_gene: TRBJ2-1
CDR3nt: TGCAGTGTCCCCATGGGGAATGAGCAGTTCTTC
CDR3aa: CSVPMGNEQFF

len: 15
d_gene: -
abundance: few
v_gene: TRBV20-1
j_gene: TRBJ2-1
CDR3nt: TGCAGTGCTAGAGTGTGGGGGAGCTCCTACAATGAGCAGTTCTTC
CDR3aa: CSARVWGSSYNEQFF

len: 14
d_gene: -
abundance: few
v_gene: TRBV9
j_gene: TRBJ1-2
CDR3nt: TGTGCCAGCAGCGCCCTAGGCGAGGACTATGGCTACACCTTC
CDR3aa: CASSALGEDYGYTF

len: 14
d_gene: TRBD1
abundance: -
v_gene: TRBV5-1
j_gene: TRBJ2-7
CDR3nt: TGCGCCAGCAGCCCCAAGGACAGGGGAAACGAGCAGTACTTC
CDR3aa: CASSPKDRGNEQYF

len: 14
d_gene: -
abundance: few
v_gene: TRBV4-3
j_gene: TRBJ2-3
CDR3nt: TGCGCCAGCAGCCAAGGGCAGGGGCCAGATACGCAGTATTTT
CDR3aa: CASSQGQGPDTQYF

len: 12
d_gene: TRBD2
abundance: -
v_gene: TRBV20-1
j_gene: TRBJ2-1
CDR3nt: TGCAGTGCAACTAGCGGACCCAATGAGCAGTTCTTC
CDR3aa: CSATSGPNEQFF

len: 13
d_gene: -
abundance: few
v_gene: TRBV5-6
j_gene: TRBJ2-5
CDR3nt: TGTGCCAGCACCTTTTTACCTGAGGAGACCCAGTACTTC
CDR3aa: CASTFLPEETQYF

len: 17
d_gene: TRBD1
abundance: -
v_gene: TRBV5-1
j_gene: TRBJ2-5
CDR3nt: TGCGCCAGCAGCTTGGGGACAGGGGGCGCGAATCAAGAGACCCAGTACTTC
CDR3aa: CASSLGTGGANQETQYF

len: 15
d_gene: TRBD1
abundance: -
v_gene: TRBV6-5
j_gene: TRBJ2-5
CDR3nt: TGTGCCAGCAGTTACTCGGGACAGGGGGAAGAGACCCAGTACTTC
CDR3aa: CASSYSGQGEETQYF

len: 16
d_gene: TRBD2
abundance: many
v_gene: TRBV12-3/TRBV12-4
j_gene: TRBJ2-5
CDR3nt: TGTGCCAGCAGTCCCCCCGGGAGGGCCCTCTTCCAGACCCAGTACTTC
CDR3aa: CASSPPGRALFQTQYF

len: 15
d_gene: -
abundance: many
v_gene: TRBV12-3/TRBV12-4
j_gene: TRBJ2-2
CDR3nt: TGTGCCAGCAGTTTGTTGGGGGGCCGCACCGGGGAGCTGTTTTTT
CDR3aa: CASSLLGGRTGELFF

len: 15
d_gene: -
abundance: -
v_gene: TRBV12-2
j_gene: TRBJ2-2
CDR3nt: TGTGCAAGTCCTCCCAGGGATTCGGGCACCGGGGAGCTGTTTTTT
CDR3aa: CASPPRDSGTGELFF

len: 13
d_gene: -
abundance: -
v_gene: TRBV23-1
j_gene: TRBJ2-7
CDR3nt: TGCGCCAGCAGTCAATCATGGGGGGACGAGCAGTACTTC
CDR3aa: CASSQSWGDEQYF

len: 13
d_gene: -
abundance: -
v_gene: TRBV28
j_gene: TRBJ2-3
CDR3nt: TGTGCCAGCCTTGGCAGGGGTGCAGATACGCAGTATTTT
CDR3aa: CASLGRGADTQYF

len: 16
d_gene: -
abundance: -
v_gene: TRBV12-3/TRBV12-4
j_gene: TRBJ1-5
CDR3nt: TGTGCCAGCAGCTTAGGAGCTGGGAAGGGCAATCAGCCCCAGCATTTT
CDR3aa: CASSLGAGKGNQPQHF

len: 14
d_gene: -
abundance: few
v_gene: TRBV14
j_gene: TRBJ1-3
CDR3nt: TGTGCCAGCAGCCCCTCTTTCTCTGGAAACACCATATATTTT
CDR3aa: CASSPSFSGNTIYF

len: 15
d_gene: TRBD2
abundance: many
v_gene: TRBV7-9
j_gene: TRBJ2-7
CDR3nt: TGTGCCAGCACCGGAGGGGGACTAGCGGGAGGCGAGCAGTACTTC
CDR3aa: CASTGGGLAGGEQYF

len: 13
d_gene: -
abundance: -
v_gene: TRBV3-1
j_gene: TRBJ2-5
CDR3nt: TGTGCCAGCAGCCATGTCGCCAGAGAGACCCAGTACTTC
CDR3aa: CASSHVARETQYF

len: 15
d_gene: -
abundance: once
v_gene: TRBV12-3/TRBV12-4
j_gene: TRBJ1-6
CDR3nt: TGTGCCAGCAGCCCCACCAGGGGTGGTAGTTCACCCCTCCACTTT
CDR3aa: CASSPTRGGSSPLHF

len: 14
d_gene: -
abundance: few
v_gene: TRBV12-3/TRBV12-4
j_gene: TRBJ2-1
CDR3nt: TGTGCCAGCAGTTTAAGGGGACGCAACAATGAGCAGTTCTTC
CDR3aa: CASSLRGRNNEQFF

len: 13
d_gene: -
abundance: -
v_gene: TRBV20-1
j_gene: TRBJ2-2
CDR3nt: TGCAGTGCTAGAGACAGGGCGGCCGGGGAGCTGTTTTTT
CDR3aa: CSARDRAAGELFF

len: 13
d_gene: -
abundance: -
v_gene: TRBV12-3/TRBV12-4
j_gene: TRBJ2-2
CDR3nt: TGTGCCAGCAGAGATCAGGGGACCGGGGAGCTGTTTTTT
CDR3aa: CASRDQGTGELFF

len: 14
d_gene: -
abundance: once
v_gene: TRBV28
j_gene: TRBJ2-3
CDR3nt: TGTGCCAGCAGCAAGAGCGGGTTCACAGATACGCAGTATTTT
CDR3aa: CASSKSGFTDTQYF

len: 15
d_gene: -
abundance: -
v_gene: TRBV7-2
j_gene: TRBJ2-5
CDR3nt: TGTGCCAGCAGCTCAGAGGGGGGCCGGAAAGAGACCCAGTACTTC
CDR3aa: CASSSEGGRKETQYF

len: 15
d_gene: TRBD1
abundance: many
v_gene: TRBV20-1
j_gene: TRBJ1-2
CDR3nt: TGCAGTGCTAGGGGCACAGGGGGCGATAACTATGGCTACACCTTC
CDR3aa: CSARGTGGDNYGYTF

len: 15
d_gene: TRBD1
abundance: few
v_gene: TRBV4-2
j_gene: TRBJ1-5
CDR3nt: TGTGCCAGCAGCCCCGGGACAGCCTTTAATCAGCCCCAGCATTTT
CDR3aa: CASSPGTAFNQPQHF

len: 13
d_gene: -
abundance: -
v_gene: TRBV30
j_gene: TRBJ2-7
CDR3nt: TGTGCCTTCGGACGGAGTACCTCCTACGAGCAGTACTTC
CDR3aa: CAFGRSTSYEQYF

len: 17
d_gene: TRBD1
abundance: few
v_gene: TRBV5-1
j_gene: TRBJ1-1
CDR3nt: TGCGCCAGCAGCTCTCCTATTACAGGGGCCCCGAACACTGAAGCTTTCTTT
CDR3aa: CASSSPITGAPNTEAFF

len: 16
d_gene: TRBD1
abundance: -
v_gene: TRBV5-1
j_gene: TRBJ2-7
CDR3nt: TGCGCCAGCAGCTTGGTAATCGGGACAGGTCCTAACGAGCAGTACTTC
CDR3aa: CASSLVIGTGPNEQYF

len: 13
d_gene: -
abundance: once
v_gene: TRBV5-1
j_gene: TRBJ2-1
CDR3nt: TGCGCCAGCAGCTTGGAAGGTCAGGGTGGCTGGTTCTTC
CDR3aa: CASSLEGQGGWFF

len: 14
d_gene: -
abundance: many
v_gene: TRBV27
j_gene: TRBJ2-1
CDR3nt: TGTGCCAGCAGTTTCCCTGCTAGTCTCGATGAGCAGTTCTTC
CDR3aa: CASSFPASLDEQFF